The 3 T cell receptor beta chains below come from one sample, sequenced in a study of blood T cell repertoires in COVID-19. Assay: immunoSEQ multiplex PCR; the TCRdb copy retains only in-frame clones and omits some. This sample carries 90,000 to 120,000 clones, roughly 90% of them seen once, and the ten largest clones take 4% to 6%. Input material: peripheral blood. These receptors came from a man between 35 and 55 years old with active or convalescent COVID-19.

This chain connects TRBV27 to TRBJ2-7; 9 bases map to TRBD2. The germline gives CDR1 MNHEY, CDR2 SMNVEV (reference sequence). The V segment lost 6 bases and the J segment 2 bases; nucleotides outside the gene matches: 5. This CDR3 has 14 residues. CDR3 residues: CASSQLAGPYEQYF. CDR3 bases: TGTGCCAGCAGCCAACTAGCGGGCCCCTACGAGCAGTACTTC.

The chain uses TRBV18 and TRBJ1-1, with D unclear. Germline CDR1 is KGHSH and CDR2 is LQKENI. V lost 6 bases to trimming and J lost 3 bases, with 20 bases between them. The CDR3 consists of 16 residues. The CDR3 loop reads CASSPIGGLRDTEAFF. The CDR3 DNA sequence: TGTGCCAGCTCCCCTATTGGTGGGCTGAGGGACACTGAAGCTTTCTTT.

The chain links TRBV4-1 to TRBJ2-1, with 8 bases lining up with TRBD2. Trimming removed 1 base from V and 9 bases from J; junction bases left unmatched: 17. The CDR3 spans 18 residues. Germline V gene sequence: CDR1 MGHRA, CDR2 YSYEKL. In DNA form, the CDR3 reads TGCGCCAGCAGCCAAGCTCTGCGACTAGCGCAGTTAAGCGCTGAGCAGTTCTTC. Amino acid sequence: CASSQALRLAQLSAEQFF.